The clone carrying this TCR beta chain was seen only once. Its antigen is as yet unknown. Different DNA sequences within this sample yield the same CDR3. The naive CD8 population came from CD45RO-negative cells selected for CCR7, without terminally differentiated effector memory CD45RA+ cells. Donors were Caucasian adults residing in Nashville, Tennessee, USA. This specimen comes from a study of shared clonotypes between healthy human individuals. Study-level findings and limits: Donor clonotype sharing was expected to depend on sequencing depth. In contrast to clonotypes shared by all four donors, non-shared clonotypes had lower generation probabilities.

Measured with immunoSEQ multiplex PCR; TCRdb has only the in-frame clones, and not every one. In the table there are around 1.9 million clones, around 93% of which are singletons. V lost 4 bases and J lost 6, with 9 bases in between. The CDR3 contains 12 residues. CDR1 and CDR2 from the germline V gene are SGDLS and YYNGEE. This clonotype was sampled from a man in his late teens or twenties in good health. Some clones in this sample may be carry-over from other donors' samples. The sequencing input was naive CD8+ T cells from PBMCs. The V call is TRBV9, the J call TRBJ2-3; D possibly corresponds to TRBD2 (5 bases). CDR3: CASSPGLDTQYF. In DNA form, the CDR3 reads TGTGCCAGCAGCCCCGGACTTGATACGCAGTATTTT.